This TCR beta chain was observed in a study of blood T cell repertoires in COVID-19. Per the original data handling: Estimated nucleated cell counts came from reference gene primer amplification. Here immunoSEQ multiplex PCR was the method, and the copy in TCRdb shows in-frame clones only, minus some. V and J calls and clone size are copied from that table; D and trimming were computed from the DNA. The sample lists some 200,000 clones; 70% to 90% were seen once. V gave up 7 bases and J gave up 13 bases; unmatched junction bases: 12. CDR1 is KGHDR, CDR2 SFDVKD, per germline. The CDR3 is made up of 14 amino acids.

The chain has TRBV24-1 and TRBJ1-4; 9 nucleotides align to TRBD1. The source is an elderly man with acute or convalescent COVID-19. The source material was peripheral blood. CDR3 coding DNA: TGTGCCACCAGCCCCGGGACAGGGTCCGGTGGACTGTTTTTT. Its protein is CATSPGTGSGGLFF.